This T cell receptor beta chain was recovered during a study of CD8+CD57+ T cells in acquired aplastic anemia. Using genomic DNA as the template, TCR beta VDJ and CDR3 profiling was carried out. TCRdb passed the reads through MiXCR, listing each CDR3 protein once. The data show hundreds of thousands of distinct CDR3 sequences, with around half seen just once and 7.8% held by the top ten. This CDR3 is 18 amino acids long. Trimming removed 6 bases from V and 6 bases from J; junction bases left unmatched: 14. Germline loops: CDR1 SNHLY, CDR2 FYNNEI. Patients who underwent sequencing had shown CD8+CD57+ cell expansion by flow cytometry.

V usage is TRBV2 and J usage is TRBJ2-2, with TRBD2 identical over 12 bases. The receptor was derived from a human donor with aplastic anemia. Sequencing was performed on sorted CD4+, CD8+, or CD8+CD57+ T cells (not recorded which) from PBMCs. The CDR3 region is CASSRGLAGKRSAGELFF. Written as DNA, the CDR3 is TGTGCCAGCAGCCGAGGACTAGCGGGAAAAAGGTCGGCCGGGGAGCTGTTTTTT. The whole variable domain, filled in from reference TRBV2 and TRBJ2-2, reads EPEVTQTPSHQVTQMGQEVILRCVPISNHLYFYWYRQILGQKVEFLVSFYNNEISEKSEIFDDQFSVERPDGSNFTLKIRSTKLEDSAMYFCASSRGLAGKRSAGELFFGEGSRLTVL.